The sequence of this TCR beta chain was determined in a study of T-cell reconstitution after alpha-beta-depleted transplantation in children. Findings and caveats of the study: Surviving recipient T cells and thymic progenitors produced the high day-60 TCRbeta diversity seen in some patients. Reportedly, alpha-beta T cells present about two months post-transplant originated from several hundred expanded clones of graft origin. Most T-cell counts and diversity one year after the transplant came from T cells that were newly produced.

The germline V and J ends were trimmed by 0 bases and 2 bases, with 17 bases remaining between them. The CDR3 extends over 18 amino acids. The V gene's germline CDR1 is MNHEY and CDR2 SVGAGI. TCRbeta library construction was performed incorporating unique molecular identifiers. Using its own MiXCR run on the PCR reads, TCRdb lists one record per CDR3 protein. The sample holds some 830,000 distinct CDR3 sequences, less than 20% seen once. This clonotype was seen a handful of times. Its target is unknown. This TCR came from a male patient between 5 and 17 years old who had a stem cell transplant for acute lymphoblastic leukemia, so the T cells may come from the graft donor. Sequenced here: PBMCs, mostly from graft donor cells, sampled 360 days after TCRalphabeta/CD19-depleted stem cell transplant. The chain couples TRBV6-5 to TRBJ2-1, with a weak D call TRBD2 (6 bases). CDR3: CASSYSGDSPNTYNEQFF. The CDR3 DNA follows: TGTGCCAGCAGTTACTCTGGGGACTCTCCAAATACCTACAATGAGCAGTTCTTC.